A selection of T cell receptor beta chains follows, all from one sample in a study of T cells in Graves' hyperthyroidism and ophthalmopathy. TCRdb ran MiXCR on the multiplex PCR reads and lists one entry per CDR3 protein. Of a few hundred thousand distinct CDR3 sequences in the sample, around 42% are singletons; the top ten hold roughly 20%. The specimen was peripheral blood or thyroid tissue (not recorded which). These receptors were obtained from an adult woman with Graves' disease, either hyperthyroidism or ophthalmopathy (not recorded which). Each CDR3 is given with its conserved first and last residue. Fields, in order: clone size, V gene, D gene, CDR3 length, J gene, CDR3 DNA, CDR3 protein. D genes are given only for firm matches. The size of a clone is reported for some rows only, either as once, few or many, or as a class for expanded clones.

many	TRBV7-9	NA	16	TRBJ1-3	TGTGCCAGCAGCTATAGGACGGAAAGCTCTGGAAACACCATATATTTT	CASSYRTESSGNTIYF
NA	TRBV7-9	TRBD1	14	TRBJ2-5	TGTGCCAGCAGCTTCAGGGGGATTCCTGAGACCCAGTACTTC	CASSFRGIPETQYF
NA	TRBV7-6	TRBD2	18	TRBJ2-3	TGTGCCAGCAGCTTAGCCGGGGCTAGCGGGACATATTCAGATACGCAGTATTTT	CASSLAGASGTYSDTQYF
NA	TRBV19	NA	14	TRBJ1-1	TGTGCCAGTAGTTCTCGGAGAGTGAACACTGAAGCTTTCTTT	CASSSRRVNTEAFF
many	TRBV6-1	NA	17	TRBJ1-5	TGTGCCAGCAGTGACAAGGGCCGAATTAGGGGAGGTCAGCCCCAGCATTTT	CASSDKGRIRGGQPQHF
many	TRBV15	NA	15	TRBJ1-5	TGTGCCACGGCGGAGTTACAGGGCCCCCGACAGCCCCAGCATTTT	CATAELQGPRQPQHF
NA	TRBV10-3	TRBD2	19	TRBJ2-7	TGTGCCAGCAACTGGGGGATTAGTCCAGCGGGACGTATAACCTACGAGCAGTACTTC	CASNWGISPAGRITYEQYF
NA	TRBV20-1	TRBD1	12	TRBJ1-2	TGCAGTGCCGCACAGGGGAACTATGGCTACACCTTC	CSAAQGNYGYTF
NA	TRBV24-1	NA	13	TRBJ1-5	TGTGCCACCAGTGAAGGAATCGGTCAGCCCCAGCATTTT	CATSEGIGQPQHF
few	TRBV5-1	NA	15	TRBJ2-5	TGCGCCAGCAGCCCAAAGGGAGGCAGGGGAGAGCCCCAGTACTTC	CASSPKGGRGEPQYF
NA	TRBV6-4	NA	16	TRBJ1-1	TGTGCCAGCAGTCGCCGCGGGACGTGGGTGAACACTGAAGCTTTCTTT	CASSRRGTWVNTEAFF
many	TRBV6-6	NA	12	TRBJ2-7	TGTGCCAGCAGTGAGGTTTTCGGCGAGCAGTACTTC	CASSEVFGEQYF
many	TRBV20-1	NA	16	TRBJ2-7	TGCAGTGCTAGAGATCGAGGGGCGCGGTCAGAGGACGAGCAGTACTTC	CSARDRGARSEDEQYF
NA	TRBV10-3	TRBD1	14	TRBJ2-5	TGTGCCATCAGTGAGGTTCAGGGGGCGAAGACCCAGTACTTC	CAISEVQGAKTQYF
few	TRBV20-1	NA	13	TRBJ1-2	TGCAGTGCTAGTGGGCTGGGGGGCTATGGCTACACCTTC	CSASGLGGYGYTF
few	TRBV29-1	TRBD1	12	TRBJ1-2	TGCAGCGTTGAAGGACAGGGGACCCGCTACACCTTC	CSVEGQGTRYTF
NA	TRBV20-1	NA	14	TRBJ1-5	TGCAGTGCTAGTATGGGTTTCAGCAATCAGCCCCAGCATTTT	CSASMGFSNQPQHF
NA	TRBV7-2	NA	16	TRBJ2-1	TGTGCCAGCAGCCTGGGAGCCCCCGCCGGTGGTAATGAGCAGTTCTTC	CASSLGAPAGGNEQFF
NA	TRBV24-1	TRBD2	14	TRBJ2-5	TGTGCCAGCGCAACTAGCGGGAGGACAGAGACCCAGTACTTC	CASATSGRTETQYF
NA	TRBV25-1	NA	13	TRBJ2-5	TGTGCCAGCTTAGGGGGGCCTCCGAAGACCCAGTACTTC	CASLGGPPKTQYF
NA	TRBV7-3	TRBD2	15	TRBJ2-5	TGTGCCAGCAGCTTAGCGGGAGGGCCGGAAGAGACCCAGTACTTC	CASSLAGGPEETQYF
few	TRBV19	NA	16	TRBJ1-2	TGTGCCAGTAGTCAAGCCCGTGGACAAGCTAACTATGGCTACACCTTC	CASSQARGQANYGYTF
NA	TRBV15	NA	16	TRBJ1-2	TGTGCCACCAGCAGAGACCCTCTAGGGACTGCCTATGGCTACACCTTC	CATSRDPLGTAYGYTF
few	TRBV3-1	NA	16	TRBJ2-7	TGTGCCAGCAGCCAAGATCGGGACACCCATTCCTACGAGCAGTACTTC	CASSQDRDTHSYEQYF
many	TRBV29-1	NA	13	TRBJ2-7	TGCAGCGTTCGGTGGGCAGGGTCCTACGAGCAGTACTTC	CSVRWAGSYEQYF
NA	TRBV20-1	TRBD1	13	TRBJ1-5	TGCAGTGCTAGCGGACAGGTCAGTCAGCCCCAGCATTTT	CSASGQVSQPQHF